The T cell receptor beta chain described here comes from a study of glioma-infiltrating T cells. Using RNA template, CDR3s of TCR alpha and beta were amplified with iRepertoire arm-PCR. TCRdb analysed the multiplex PCR reads with MiXCR anew, one entry per CDR3 protein. In the table there are about 130,000 distinct CDR3 sequences, approximately 24% of which are singletons. This clonotype has a handful of counts. The CDR3 consists of 13 residues. Trimming left V 0 bases short and J 0 bases short, with 4 bases between. Germline loops: CDR1 SGHRS, CDR2 YFSETQ. The chain couples TRBV5-1 to TRBJ2-7; D unclear. Sequencing was performed on glioma tissue, nonneoplastic brain tissue, or PBMCs (not recorded which). This sequence was found in a human donor with low-grade glioma or glioblastoma, undergoing nonglioma brain surgery, or in good health (not recorded which). Written as DNA, the CDR3 is TGCGCCAGCAGCTTGGGATCCTCCTACGAGCAGTACGTC. This codes for CASSLGSSYEQYV.